The T cell receptor beta chain under discussion was sequenced for a study of beta chain features in type 1 diabetes. Study-wide background: Over all samples combined, 107,917,701 sorted cells were examined.

Trimming cost V 6 bases and J 6 bases; bases outside gene matches: 6. The CDR3 is 15 residues long. The table lists this clone with a few counts. Sequencing targeted expressed TCRB transcripts, as all isolated RNA had been reverse transcribed. The assay was immunoSEQ multiplex PCR, and TCRdb's table has in-frame clones only and misses some. The table lists roughly 240,000 clones, roughly an eighth of them singletons. The sequence was collected from a woman aged 40-49 years in good health. Input material: naive CD4+ T cells from blood. The chain has TRBV23-1 and TRBJ2-1; 12 bases fit TRBD1. Being an ORF, TRBV23-1 has a function that is uncertain. The chain's CDR3 is CASRPGTGGPNEQFF. In DNA, the CDR3 is TGCGCCAGCAGACCCGGGACAGGGGGCCCCAATGAGCAGTTCTTC.